Below, 13 T cell receptor beta chains from the same sample are listed, as sequenced in a study of beta chain features in type 1 diabetes. Study-wide points: People with Type 1 diabetes carried modestly yet significantly shorter TCRB CDR3s in all four CD4+ subsets.

Since all of the isolated RNA was reverse transcribed, expressed TCRB transcripts were what got sequenced. Method: immunoSEQ multiplex PCR; TCRdb's copy keeps in-frame clones and lacks some. The sample contains 630,000 or so clones, about 14% of which appear only once. These receptors lack a known antigen. The sequencing input was naive CD4+ T cells from blood. The origin of the receptors is a man younger than 30 with type 1 diabetes.

With regard to this clone: Other DNA sequences from this sample encode an identical CDR3 as well. The chain is built from TRBV2 and TRBJ2-5, with D perhaps being TRBD1 or TRBD2 (5 bases each). Germline V lookup: CDR1 SNHLY, CDR2 FYNNEI. CDR3 size: 11 residues. V lost 6 bases and J 5 bases, leaving 7 bases between the germline ends. The CDR3 DNA follows: TGTGCCAGCAGGGGGGAGGAGACCCAGTACTTC. Protein: CASRGEETQYF.

The rearrangement joins TRBV6-5 to TRBJ2-7, with TRBD1 identical over 8 bases. Germline CDR1 MNHEY, CDR2 SVGAGI. V shed 6 bases and J 2 bases; nucleotides not matched to a gene: 6. CDR3 length equals 14 residues. The CDR3 spells CASRMGQVTYEQYF. The CDR3 bases are TGTGCCAGCAGGATGGGACAGGTCACCTACGAGCAGTACTTC.

The genes are TRBV30 and TRBJ2-5; either TRBD1 or TRBD2 may fit D (5 bases each). Germline V lookup: CDR1 GTSNPN, CDR2 SVGIG (reference sequence). Trimming stripped 3 bases from V and 6 bases from J, with 14 bases between. The CDR3 extends over 13 amino acids. CDR3 loop: CAWSLQGGQTQYF. CDR3 sequence (DNA): TGTGCCTGGAGCTTGCAGGGCGGGCAGACCCAGTACTTC.

This clone occurred a few times. The V gene is TRBV2, the J gene TRBJ1-3, with TRBD1 matching 7 bases. This CDR3 comprises 14 residues. Trimming took 10 bases from V and 0 from J; bases not matched to a gene: 6. Germline lookup yields CDR1 SNHLY and CDR2 FYNNEI. Here the CDR3 reads CATEQGSSGNTIYF. The CDR3 DNA reads as TGTGCCACCGAACAGGGGTCCTCTGGAAACACCATATATTTT.

The chain carries TRBV6-5 and TRBJ2-3; D possibly uses TRBD1 or TRBD2 (5 bases each). This CDR3 spans 15 amino acids. V lost 0 bases and J lost 2, with 9 bases in between. Germline V gene lookup returns CDR1 MNHEY and CDR2 SVGAGI. CDR3 in DNA: TGTGCCAGCAGTTACTCTGGGGGTTACACAGATACGCAGTATTTT. Translated, it gives CASSYSGGYTDTQYF.

This clone was counted between two and nine times. The rearrangement joins TRBV30 to TRBJ1-5, with D possibly being TRBD1 (6 bases). Germline CDR1 reads GTSNPN; CDR2 reads SVGIG (reference sequence). V lost 3 bases, J lost 1 base, and 7 bases lay in between. This CDR3 is 13 amino acids long. The CDR3 nucleotides read TGTGCCTGGAGGACAGGCAGCAATCAGCCCCAGCATTTT. It translates to CAWRTGSNQPQHF.

This clone has just a few counts. The CDR3 loop reads CASGRGGTSGRYEQFF. The DNA for the CDR3 is TGTGCCAGCGGCCGGGGGGGGACTAGCGGGAGATATGAGCAGTTCTTC. V usage is TRBV28 and J usage is TRBJ2-1; 14 nucleotides agree with TRBD2. The CDR3 consists of 16 residues. V trimming: 8 bases; J trimming: 8 bases; junction bases outside the gene matches: 11. CDR1 is MDHEN, CDR2 SYDVKM, per germline. Full variable domain (outside the CDR3, taken from reference TRBV28 and TRBJ2-1): DVKVTQSSRYLVKRTGEKVFLECVQDMDHENMFWYRQDPGLGLRLIYFSYDVKMKEKGDIPEGYSVSREKKERFSLILESASTNQTSMYLCASGRGGTSGRYEQFFGPGTRLTVL.

This clone was detected only a few times. The chain recombines TRBV7-2 with TRBJ2-2; 7 nucleotides match TRBD1. Germline loops: CDR1 SGHTA, CDR2 FQGNSA. This CDR3 has 14 amino acids. Trimming at V came to 8 bases and at J to 5 bases, leaving 8 bases not matched to a gene. The CDR3 region has the DNA TGTGCCAGCCGAGGGACAGCTAGTACCGGGGAGCTGTTTTTT. It is translated as CASRGTASTGELFF.

The chain uses TRBV29-1 and TRBJ1-5; D not resolved. CDR1 is SQVTM and CDR2 is ANQGSEA in the germline V gene. Trimming removed 4 bases at V and 5 bases at J, with 9 bases between. The CDR3 contains 12 residues. The CDR3: CSVGDTDQPQHF. The CDR3 DNA reads as TGCAGCGTTGGAGACACTGATCAGCCCCAGCATTTT.

This clone was seen only a few times. The chain links TRBV25-1 to TRBJ2-5; D gene ambiguous. Germline CDR1 reads MGHDK; CDR2 reads SYGVNS. The CDR3 totals 13 residues. Trimming took 3 bases from V and 5 from J, leaving 10 bases between them. CDR3 in DNA: TGTGCCAGCAGTGACCCGGACCGGGAGACCCAGTACTTC. Amino acid sequence: CASSDPDRETQYF. The whole variable domain, filled in from reference TRBV25-1 and TRBJ2-5, reads EADIYQTPRYLVIGTGKKITLECSQTMGHDKMYWYQQDPGMELHLIHYSYGVNSTEKGDLSSESTVSRIRTEHFPLTLESARPSHTSQYLCASSDPDRETQYFGPGTRLLVL.

V is TRBV4-2 and J is TRBJ1-4; D remains ambiguous. Germline CDR1 reads LGHNA; CDR2 reads YNFKEQ. The V end was cut by 4 bases, the J end by 0 bases, with 6 bases between. CDR3 size: 14 residues. The CDR3, as DNA: TGTGCCAGCAGCCCCCAGGCAACTAATGAAAAACTGTTTTTT. It codes for CASSPQATNEKLFF.

This sequence joins TRBV12-5 and TRBJ2-1; unclear D gene. The V end was cut by 8 bases, the J end by 9 bases, with 8 bases between. Looked up from germline, CDR1 is LGHNT and CDR2 is FRNRAP. This CDR3 contains 10 residues. The CDR3 coding sequence is TGTGCTAGTCAGGAGATTGAGCAGTTCTTC. It encodes CASQEIEQFF.

The chain couples TRBV7-9 to TRBJ2-2; D ambiguous. Germline V gives CDR1 SEHNR, CDR2 FQNEAQ (reference sequence). V lost 5 bases and J lost 0, with 4 bases in between. The CDR3 covers 13 residues. The CDR3 loop is CASSLPNTGELFF. The CDR3 DNA sequence: TGTGCCAGCAGCCTCCCGAACACCGGGGAGCTGTTTTTT.